The 26 T cell receptor beta chains below come from one sample, sequenced in a study of blood T cell repertoires in COVID-19. TCRdb keeps only in-frame clones here, not all; method: immunoSEQ multiplex PCR. This sample has tens of thousands of clones, with roughly 78% found just once. Specimen: peripheral blood. These receptors all stem from a man aged 45-65 years with active or convalescent COVID-19.

This clone was detected a few times. V and J are TRBV25-1 and TRBJ2-1; 8 bases are shared with TRBD2. Trimming cost V 4 bases and J 7 bases; bases outside gene matches: 9. Germline V lookup: CDR1 MGHDK, CDR2 SYGVNS. The CDR3 totals 15 residues. The CDR3 DNA follows: TGTGCCAGCAGTGGCGCGCGGGGGGCCGGGAATGAGCAGTTCTTC. It yields the protein CASSGARGAGNEQFF.

The V gene is TRBV3-1 (or the pseudogene TRBV3-2), the J gene TRBJ1-5, with 8 positions matching TRBD1. Germline CDR1 is LGHDT and CDR2 is YNNKEL (reference sequence). CDR3 length: 14 amino acids. Trimming took 1 base from V and 7 from J; bases not matched to a gene: 3. CDR3 amino acids: CASSQGTGQQPQHF. The CDR3 DNA follows: TGTGCCAGCAGCCAAGGGACAGGGCAACAGCCCCAGCATTTT.

The V and J genes are TRBV7-9 and TRBJ2-2, with D hard to call. Trimming left V 0 bases short and J 5 bases short, with 4 bases between. From germline, CDR1 is SEHNR and CDR2 FQNEAQ (reference sequence). The CDR3 has 13 residues. The CDR3 sequence: CASSLAETGELFF. DNA of the CDR3: TGTGCCAGCAGCTTAGCGGAGACCGGGGAGCTGTTTTTT.

This clone came up once. The V gene is TRBV9, the J gene TRBJ2-5, with TRBD2 identical over 14 bases. The ends lost 3 bases at V and 5 bases at J; junction bases unmatched: 6. The germline V gene has CDR1 SGDLS and CDR2 YYNGEE. The CDR3 contains 16 residues. The CDR3 bases are TGTGCCAGCAGCGGAACCGGGACTAGCGGGGGCGAGACCCAGTACTTC. This translates into CASSGTGTSGGETQYF.

V is TRBV14 and J is TRBJ1-2; TRBD1 might be the D (6 bases). CDR1 is SGHDN and CDR2 is FVKESK in the germline V gene. The length of the CDR3 is 12 residues. V was trimmed by 4 bases and J by 8 bases, leaving 11 bases between them. CDR3 residues: CASSRQASGYTF. CDR3 nucleotide sequence: TGTGCCAGCAGCCGACAGGCCTCCGGCTACACCTTC.

The V and J genes are TRBV4-1 and TRBJ1-4; D gene ambiguous. Trimming removed 4 bases at V and 8 bases at J, with 14 bases between. Germline lookup yields CDR1 MGHRA and CDR2 YSYEKL. The CDR3 is 14 amino acids. Here the CDR3 reads CASSPVFKEEKLFF. The DNA for the CDR3 is TGCGCCAGCAGCCCCGTCTTCAAAGAGGAAAAACTGTTTTTT.

This clone was recorded once. The chain employs TRBV5-6 and TRBJ1-5; D unclear. There are 17 residues in the CDR3. Deletions cut 0 bases from V and 1 base from J, with 14 bases between. The germline V gene encodes CDR1 SGHDT and CDR2 YYEEEE. The CDR3 loop reads CASSLGGGGKSNQPQHF. DNA of the CDR3: TGTGCCAGCAGCTTGGGTGGTGGAGGGAAAAGCAATCAGCCCCAGCATTTT.

The chain links TRBV14 to TRBJ2-7, with 7 positions matching TRBD1. The CDR3 spans 15 residues. V was clipped by 2 bases and J by 3 bases; unmatched bases: 7. From germline, CDR1 is SGHDN and CDR2 FVKESK. Written as DNA, the CDR3 is TGTGCCAGCAGCCAATATGCTGACAGGGTCTACGAGCAGTACTTC. Translation: CASSQYADRVYEQYF.

This clone showed up just a few times. The V and J genes are TRBV29-1 and TRBJ2-7; 9 nucleotides align to TRBD1. This CDR3 comprises 13 residues. Germline-derived CDR1 and CDR2 are SQVTM and ANQGSEA. Germline trimming cut 6 bases from V and 3 bases from J; bases unmatched to any gene: 6. CDR3 sequence reads: CSVTGTGYYEQYF. The CDR3 DNA follows: TGCAGCGTGACCGGGACAGGGTACTACGAGCAGTACTTC.

This chain links TRBV27 with TRBJ2-2, with D tentatively TRBD2 (6 bases). This CDR3 has 16 residues. Trimming shortened V by 4 bases and J by 7 bases, and 19 bases separated the two germline ends. The germline V gene encodes CDR1 MNHEY and CDR2 SMNVEV (reference sequence). As DNA, the CDR3 is TGTGCCAGCAGTTGGACCCGGGGGACCATCGGCGGGGAGCTGTTTTTT. As protein: CASSWTRGTIGGELFF.

This clone occurred a few times. The gene calls are TRBV30 and TRBJ1-2; TRBD1 agrees at 7 bases. The CDR3 has 14 residues. The J segment lost 0 bases and the V segment lost 2 bases, leaving 3 bases of the junction unmatched. Germline V lookup: CDR1 GTSNPN, CDR2 SVGIG (reference sequence). The chain's CDR3 is CAWSRTGSNYGYTF. DNA for the CDR3: TGTGCCTGGAGTCGGACAGGCTCTAACTATGGCTACACCTTC.

The chain employs TRBV5-1 and TRBJ1-5; TRBD1 matches at 9 bases. After removal of 4 bases from V and 5 bases from J, the junction contained 7 bases not matched to a gene. The CDR3 consists of 15 residues. The V gene's germline CDR1 is SGHRS and CDR2 YFSETQ. CDR3 DNA: TGCGCCAGCAGCGCCGGGGACAGGGTGGATCAGCCCCAGCATTTT. Amino acid sequence: CASSAGDRVDQPQHF.

The chain employs TRBV2 and TRBJ2-5; 7 bases fit TRBD1. The CDR3 totals 15 residues. Germline-derived CDR1 and CDR2 are SNHLY and FYNNEI. V shed 5 bases, J shed 0 bases, and the junction held 6 bases outside the gene matches. CDR3 residues: CASSIQGSYQETQYF. DNA of the CDR3: TGTGCCAGCAGTATACAGGGGTCGTACCAAGAGACCCAGTACTTC.

The rearrangement joins TRBV10-1 to TRBJ2-5; 15 bases line up with TRBD2. Germline CDR1 WNHNN, CDR2 SYGVQD (reference sequence). The CDR3 length is 15 residues. Trimming cost V 2 bases and J 6 bases; bases outside gene matches: 1. The CDR3 here is CASSEGTSGGQTQYF. The CDR3 region has the DNA TGCGCCAGCAGTGAGGGGACTAGCGGGGGGCAGACCCAGTACTTC.

The chain uses TRBV6-5 and TRBJ2-7; no clear D. In germline, CDR1 is MNHEY, CDR2 SVGAGI. The CDR3 has 15 amino acids. The V end was cut by 6 bases, the J end by 0 bases, with 15 bases between. As DNA, the CDR3 is TGTGCCAGCAGCCTTGACTCCACGGTCTCCTACGAGCAGTACTTC. This gives the protein CASSLDSTVSYEQYF.

This chain joins TRBV6-5 and TRBJ1-2; 9 bases line up with TRBD1. This CDR3 comprises 14 residues. Losses at the gene ends were 8 bases for V and 8 bases for J; bases not matched to a gene: 12. Germline loops: CDR1 MNHEY, CDR2 SVGAGI. DNA of the CDR3: TGTGCCAGCGGTCGGGACAGGGTATTGGGGGGCTACACCTTC. This codes for CASGRDRVLGGYTF.

The chain has TRBV3-1 (or the pseudogene TRBV3-2) and TRBJ1-2, with TRBD1 matching 7 bases. The ends lost 3 bases at V and 6 bases at J; junction bases unmatched: 10. This CDR3 is 15 amino acids long. Germline CDR1 LGHDT, CDR2 YNNKEL (reference sequence). CDR3 protein: CASSHRQGRRDGYTF. CDR3 bases: TGTGCCAGCAGCCACCGACAGGGAAGACGGGATGGCTACACCTTC.

This chain connects TRBV27 to TRBJ2-5; TRBD2 is a possible D gene (6 bases). V was pared by 0 bases and J by 2 bases, with 13 bases between. CDR3 length: 16 residues. Germline values: CDR1 MNHEY, CDR2 SMNVEV (reference sequence). The CDR3 sequence is CASSLSAGLGQETQYF. As DNA, the CDR3 is TGTGCCAGCAGTTTATCGGCGGGGCTGGGGCAAGAGACCCAGTACTTC.

The chain recombines TRBV28 with TRBJ1-3; TRBD1 matches at 9 bases. There are 15 residues in the CDR3. Germline assignment: CDR1 MDHEN and CDR2 SYDVKM. With 7 bases clipped from V and 0 bases from J, the junction kept 4 bases outside the gene matches. The chain's CDR3 is CASIGQGLSGNTIYF. The CDR3, as DNA: TGTGCCAGCATAGGACAGGGGCTCTCTGGAAACACCATATATTTT.

The chain has TRBV10-2 and TRBJ1-5; possibly TRBD1 for D (5 bases). Trimming cost V 9 bases and J 1 base, with 10 bases left between them. Germline V gene data show CDR1 as WSHSY and CDR2 as SAAADI. This CDR3 contains 13 residues. As DNA, the CDR3 is TGCGCCAGTCAGGGTAGCAGCAATCAGCCCCAGCATTTT. Its protein is CASQGSSNQPQHF.

This clone came up once. The chain recombines TRBV7-2 with TRBJ2-1, with 12 positions matching TRBD1. This CDR3 has 17 residues. Germline V gene lookup returns CDR1 SGHTA and CDR2 FQGNSA. Trimming took 4 bases from V and 9 from J; bases not matched to a gene: 13. The CDR3 loop reads CASSSNDRDRGLSEQFF. The CDR3 DNA reads TGTGCCAGCAGCTCAAATGACCGGGACAGGGGGCTTAGTGAGCAGTTCTTC.

This chain connects TRBV7-2 to TRBJ2-4; 8 bases are shared with TRBD2. V was pared by 4 bases and J by 10 bases, with 6 bases of the junction left unmatched. The length of the CDR3 is 13 residues. CDR1 is SGHTA and CDR2 is FQGNSA in the germline V gene. CDR3 bases: TGTGCCAGCAGCTCCCGGGAGGGGAGAATTCAGTACTTC. Translation: CASSSREGRIQYF.

J is TRBJ1-6 and V is TRBV11-2; TRBD1 might be the D (6 bases). Germline assignment: CDR1 SGHAT and CDR2 FQNNGV. Trimming pared 4 bases from V and 14 bases from J, leaving 18 bases between. The CDR3 extends over 14 amino acids. Here the CDR3 DNA reads TGTGCCAGCAGCTCGGGGACACCAATTGTCACCCTCCACTTT. This translates into CASSSGTPIVTLHF.

In DNA form, the CDR3 reads TGTGCCAGTACCCTTCGATTCGGAGCTTTCTTT. Translation: CASTLRFGAFF. This chain joins TRBV19 and TRBJ1-1; D call uncertain. Germline values: CDR1 LNHDA, CDR2 SQIVND (reference sequence). With 7 bases removed from V and 10 bases from J, the gap between germline ends came to 13 bases. CDR3 length: 11 residues.

CDR3 protein: CASSQGDRGLNSPLHF. The CDR3 nucleotides read TGTGCCAGCAGCCAAGGGGACAGGGGACTAAATTCACCCCTCCACTTT. This rearrangement joins TRBV3-1 (or the pseudogene TRBV3-2) to TRBJ1-6, with 10 bases that match TRBD1. Looked up from germline, CDR1 is LGHDT and CDR2 is YNNKEL (reference sequence). Germline trimming cut 1 base from V and 7 bases from J; bases unmatched to any gene: 4. The CDR3 has 16 residues.

The J gene is TRBJ2-2, the V gene TRBV9; 8 bases agree with TRBD2. Germline CDR1 is SGDLS and CDR2 is YYNGEE. The CDR3 sequence is 15 residues long. Trimming at V came to 3 bases and at J to 4 bases, leaving 5 bases not matched to a gene. CDR3 sequence: CASSATSEGTGELFF. The CDR3 DNA reads as TGTGCCAGCAGCGCGACTAGCGAGGGCACCGGGGAGCTGTTTTTT.